The 22 T cell receptor beta chains below come from one sample, sequenced in a study of blood T cell repertoires in COVID-19. Repertoires were generated with immunoSEQ multiplex PCR, while TCRdb's copy carries only in-frame clones and drops some. The table lists about 76,000 clones, over 75% of them singletons. The sequenced material came from peripheral blood. These receptors were collected from a man between 45 and 60 years old with COVID-19, enrolled during active disease.

Comment on this clone: Since the CDR3 does not end with the conserved phenylalanine or tryptophan, this likely comes from a read error. This chain links TRBV7-9 with TRBJ1-2, with D possibly TRBD1 on 6 matching bases. This CDR3 region has 14 residues. Germline V gene data show CDR1 as SEHNR and CDR2 as FQNEAQ (reference sequence). V was cut by 5 bases and J by 0 bases, with 10 bases left in between. The CDR3 sequence is CASSLTGTNYGYTL. The CDR3 DNA reads as TGTGCCAGCAGCCTCACAGGGACTAACTATGGCTACACCCTC.

The CDR3: CASSERGLPGNTIYF. The CDR3 region has the DNA TGTGCCAGCAGTGAAAGAGGGCTTCCTGGAAACACCATATATTTT. The chain links TRBV2 to TRBJ1-3, with D unresolved. CDR1 is SNHLY, CDR2 FYNNEI, per germline. Trimming pared 2 bases from V and 2 bases from J, leaving 10 bases between. The CDR3 spans 15 residues. The whole variable domain, filled in from reference TRBV2 and TRBJ1-3, reads EPEVTQTPSHQVTQMGQEVILRCVPISNHLYFYWYRQILGQKVEFLVSFYNNEISEKSEIFDDQFSVERPDGSNFTLKIRSTKLEDSAMYFCASSERGLPGNTIYFGEGSWLTVV.

The chain employs TRBV6-4 and TRBJ1-5; D remains ambiguous. In germline, CDR1 is MRHNA, CDR2 SNTAGT. The V end lost 8 bases, the J end lost 6 bases, and 14 bases lay between the germline ends. CDR3 length equals 13 residues. CDR3 protein: CASLIGVFQPQHF. CDR3 bases: TGTGCCAGCTTAATCGGGGTCTTTCAGCCCCAGCATTTT.

The V call is TRBV9, the J call TRBJ2-1; TRBD1 aligns across 7 bases. The CDR3 has 14 amino acids. V lost 4 bases to trimming and J lost 5 bases; unmatched junction nucleotides: 6. Germline V gene data show CDR1 as SGDLS and CDR2 as YYNGEE. The CDR3 spells CASSYLGTDNEQFF. As DNA, the CDR3 is TGTGCCAGCAGCTACCTAGGGACAGACAATGAGCAGTTCTTC.

This clone was seen once. The chain carries TRBV28 and TRBJ2-1; D unclear. The CDR3 contains 14 residues. CDR1 MDHEN and CDR2 SYDVKM come from the germline V gene. V was cut by 2 bases and J by 5 bases, with 10 bases left in between. DNA for the CDR3: TGTGCCAGCAGTTTAGGTGACAAACACAATGAGCAGTTCTTC. This sequence encodes CASSLGDKHNEQFF.

The genes are TRBV5-5 and TRBJ1-6; D might be TRBD1 (5 bases). Germline V gene sequence: CDR1 SGHKS, CDR2 YYEKEE (reference sequence). The CDR3 runs 14 residues. V was cut by 4 bases and J by 7 bases, with 12 bases left in between. Here the CDR3 reads CASSHLTDNSPLHF. The CDR3 DNA is TGTGCCAGCAGCCACCTGACAGACAATTCACCCCTCCACTTT.

The chain has TRBV15 and TRBJ1-5; D ambiguous. The germline V gene encodes CDR1 LNHNV and CDR2 YYDKDF (reference sequence). This CDR3 is built from 14 residues. Trimming cost V 1 base and J 0 bases, with 4 bases left between them. DNA for the CDR3: TGTGCCACCAGCAGAGGTTATAGCAATCAGCCCCAGCATTTT. This gives the protein CATSRGYSNQPQHF.

The J gene is TRBJ1-1, the V gene TRBV20-1, with unresolved D. Deletions cut 6 bases from V and 7 bases from J, with 6 bases between. Germline values: CDR1 DFQATT, CDR2 SNEGSKA (reference sequence). The CDR3 spans 9 residues. Here the CDR3 DNA reads TGCAGTGCAGAGGGTGAAGCTTTCTTT. Amino acid sequence: CSAEGEAFF.

V is TRBV6-5 and J is TRBJ1-6, with 9 bases identical to TRBD1. This CDR3 has 14 amino acids. Germline V gives CDR1 MNHEY, CDR2 SVGAGI. Losses at the gene ends were 6 bases for V and 13 bases for J; bases not matched to a gene: 10. The CDR3 nucleotides read TGTGCCAGCAGCCCCGGGACAGGGATTCCCCCCCTCCACTTT. As protein: CASSPGTGIPPLHF.

This clone was seen a handful of times. The chain uses TRBV1 and TRBJ2-3; the table's D call, TRBD2, has no DNA check behind it. TRBV1 is tagged as a pseudogene. This CDR3 comprises 17 residues. The CDR3 nucleotides read TGCACCAGCAGCCAAGAGGAGAAGCGGGGAAGCACAGATACGCAGTATTTT. Residues: CTSSQEEKRGSTDTQYF.

This clone was detected only once. This sequence joins TRBV4-2 and TRBJ2-2, with D possibly being TRBD1 (5 bases). This CDR3 comprises 16 residues. Deletions cut 1 base from V and 3 bases from J, with 12 bases between. Per the germline V gene, CDR1 is LGHNA and CDR2 is YNFKEQ. The CDR3 reads CASSQVPDTHTGELFF. CDR3 sequence (DNA): TGTGCCAGCAGCCAAGTACCGGACACCCACACCGGGGAGCTGTTTTTT.

The V and J genes are TRBV24-1 and TRBJ2-3; 10 bases are shared with TRBD1. The CDR3 is made up of 15 amino acids. Germline V CDR1 and CDR2: KGHDR, SFDVKD. After removal of 3 bases from V and 6 bases from J, the junction contained 5 bases not matched to a gene. CDR3 residues: CATSDRQGAMDTQYF. CDR3 coding DNA: TGTGCCACCAGTGATCGACAGGGGGCTATGGATACGCAGTATTTT.

The CDR3 nucleotides are TGCAGCGTTGCGGTGAGCACTGAAGCTTTCTTT. This codes for CSVAVSTEAFF. The chain combines TRBV29-1 with TRBJ1-1, with D unclear. This CDR3 spans 11 amino acids. Germline V CDR1 and CDR2: SQVTM, ANQGSEA. Trimming removed 4 bases at V and 4 bases at J, with 7 bases between.

The chain joins TRBV7-9 to TRBJ2-5; 14 bases are shared with TRBD2. CDR3 length: 19 amino acids. CDR1 and CDR2 (germline): SEHNR, FQNEAQ (reference sequence). Trimming at V came to 4 bases and at J to 2 bases, leaving 12 bases not matched to a gene. The CDR3 sequence: CASSSNRGLAGVRQETQYF. CDR3 coding DNA: TGTGCCAGCAGCTCAAATAGGGGACTAGCGGGAGTGCGACAAGAGACCCAGTACTTC.

This sequence joins TRBV6-4 and TRBJ2-3, with TRBD1 matching 7 bases. The CDR3 is 14 residues long. Germline V gene sequence: CDR1 MRHNA, CDR2 SNTAGT. Trimming cost V 6 bases and J 1 base; bases outside gene matches: 4. The CDR3 sequence is CASSQGTGTDTQYF. In DNA, the CDR3 is TGTGCCAGCAGCCAAGGGACAGGCACAGATACGCAGTATTTT.

The chain couples TRBV28 to TRBJ1-2; no clear D gene. The germline gives CDR1 MDHEN, CDR2 SYDVKM. The CDR3 is 12 residues long. V lost 5 bases and J lost 8, with 12 bases in between. The DNA for the CDR3 is TGTGCCAGCAGTCAACGGGCGGGGGGCTACACCTTC. Amino acids: CASSQRAGGYTF.

CDR3 in amino acids: CASRAGGLLDTEAFF. The CDR3 DNA is TGTGCCAGCAGGGCAGGGGGCCTTCTGGACACTGAAGCTTTCTTT. This chain joins TRBV2 and TRBJ1-1; 8 nucleotides match TRBD1. This CDR3 spans 15 amino acids. In germline, CDR1 is SNHLY, CDR2 FYNNEI. The ends lost 6 bases at V and 3 bases at J; junction bases unmatched: 9.

This sequence joins TRBV11-2 and TRBJ1-6; no clear D. This CDR3 contains 15 residues. In germline, CDR1 is SGHAT, CDR2 FQNNGV. Trimming took 5 bases from V and 9 from J, leaving 17 bases between them. For the CDR3, the DNA is TGTGCCAGCAGCATTCTCGGAGACGGCGTTTCACCCCTCCACTTT. Translation gives CASSILGDGVSPLHF.

V gene TRBV4-2 combines with J gene TRBJ1-1; TRBD1 might be the D (6 bases). The CDR3 covers 14 residues. Trimming left V 4 bases short and J 5 bases short, with 14 bases between. Germline CDR1 LGHNA, CDR2 YNFKEQ. The CDR3: CASSPTGTATEAFF. CDR3 DNA sequence: TGTGCCAGCAGCCCCACAGGGACGGCGACTGAAGCTTTCTTT.

J is TRBJ2-3 and V is TRBV24-1; D is unclear. Germline V lookup: CDR1 KGHDR, CDR2 SFDVKD. CDR3 length: 15 residues. Between the trimmed V and J ends, which lost 3 bases and 2 bases, there was a span of 11 bases. The CDR3 here is CATSDPNRDTDTQYF. DNA for the CDR3: TGTGCCACCAGTGATCCCAACAGAGACACAGATACGCAGTATTTT.

The V and J genes are TRBV5-1 and TRBJ1-1; D ambiguous. The CDR3 runs 13 residues. The germline V and J ends were trimmed by 4 bases and 1 base, with 8 bases remaining between them. The germline CDR1 and CDR2 sequences are SGHRS and YFSETQ. CDR3 sequence: CASSQAKNTEAFF. CDR3 nucleotide sequence: TGCGCCAGCAGCCAAGCCAAGAACACTGAAGCTTTCTTT.

The CDR3 DNA sequence: TGTGCCACCAGCAGAGATGTTCAGGGGGATGAAGCTTTCTTT. This encodes CATSRDVQGDEAFF. The V call is TRBV15, the J call TRBJ1-1; TRBD1 aligns across 7 bases. This CDR3 contains 14 residues. Germline trimming cut 0 bases from V and 7 bases from J; bases unmatched to any gene: 5. Germline lookup yields CDR1 LNHNV and CDR2 YYDKDF (reference sequence).